A single sample gave rise to the 32 T cell receptor beta chains below, sequenced in a study of blood T cells in healthy people across ages. A second PCR of roughly 6 to 12 cycles used a sample-barcoded 5' primer and a J-beta primer mix. TCRdb redid the calling of the 5' RACE reads with MiXCR, one entry per CDR3 protein. Of roughly 500,000 distinct CDR3 sequences listed, 27% are singletons. The material sequenced was blood. These receptors were obtained from a woman aged 70 to 79 in good health.

Only a few counts were recorded for this clonotype. The genes are TRBV5-1 and TRBJ2-6; perhaps TRBD1 as D (6 bases). The CDR3 contains 18 residues. Trimming removed 2 bases at V and 0 bases at J, with 15 bases between. Germline V CDR1 and CDR2: SGHRS, YFSETQ. Here the CDR3 reads CASSFLLQGSSGANVLTF. CDR3 DNA sequence: TGCGCCAGCAGCTTCCTATTACAGGGTTCCTCTGGGGCCAACGTCCTGACTTTC. The variable domain in full, completed from reference TRBV5-1 and TRBJ2-6, reads KAGVTQTPRYLIKTRGQQVTLSCSPISGHRSVSWYQQTPGQGLQFLFEYFSETQRNKGNFPGRFSGRQFSNSRSEMNVSTLELGDSALYLCASSFLLQGSSGANVLTFGAGSRLTVL.

V usage is TRBV20-1 and J usage is TRBJ1-4; possibly TRBD1 for D (5 bases). V gave up 4 bases and J gave up 2 bases, with 11 bases separating them. The CDR3 totals 14 residues. Germline CDR1 DFQATT, CDR2 SNEGSKA (reference sequence). The CDR3 sequence: CSAIRGSTNEKLFF. DNA for the CDR3: TGCAGTGCTATAAGGGGCAGCACTAATGAAAAACTGTTTTTT.

The V gene is TRBV7-2, the J gene TRBJ2-1; D possibly corresponds to TRBD2 (5 bases). Germline-derived CDR1 and CDR2 are SGHTA and FQGNSA. The CDR3 contains 13 residues. V lost 4 bases and J 8 bases, leaving 12 bases between the germline ends. This CDR3 is CASSSGGWDEQFF. The CDR3 bases are TGTGCCAGCAGCTCTGGAGGTTGGGATGAGCAGTTCTTC.

This chain connects TRBV7-9 to TRBJ2-5; D is perhaps TRBD1 (6 bases). V lost 5 bases to trimming and J lost 4 bases, with 20 bases between them. Germline V gene sequence: CDR1 SEHNR, CDR2 FQNEAQ (reference sequence). CDR3 size: 16 residues. CDR3 nucleotide sequence: TGTGCCAGCAGCCAGTACAGGGAGCCCTTCGGAGAGACCCAGTACTTC. As protein: CASSQYREPFGETQYF.

The J gene is TRBJ1-4, the V gene TRBV4-2, with D unresolved. Trimming took 1 base from V and 0 from J, leaving 6 bases between them. Looked up from germline, CDR1 is LGHNA and CDR2 is YNFKEQ. This CDR3 spans 15 amino acids. The CDR3: CASSQGPTTNEKLFF. In DNA, the CDR3 is TGTGCCAGCAGCCAAGGACCGACAACTAATGAAAAACTGTTTTTT.

This clonotype has only a few counts. This sequence joins TRBV20-1 and TRBJ2-3, with D perhaps being TRBD1 or TRBD2 (5 bases each). Germline CDR1 and CDR2: DFQATT and SNEGSKA (reference sequence). The CDR3 sequence is 13 residues long. V lost 3 bases and J lost 8, with 15 bases in between. The CDR3 DNA is TGCAGTGCTAGCCCGGGGCGAGTAGGTACGCAGTATTTT. As protein: CSASPGRVGTQYF.

V usage is TRBV20-1 and J usage is TRBJ2-7; either TRBD1 or TRBD2 may supply D (6 bases each). CDR1 is DFQATT and CDR2 is SNEGSKA in the germline V gene (reference sequence). CDR3 length: 15 amino acids. Trimming took 1 base from V and 2 from J, leaving 15 bases between them. Written as DNA, the CDR3 is TGCAGTGCTAGAGGGGGGGCGGGGAATACCTACGAGCAGTACTTC. It codes for CSARGGAGNTYEQYF.

This clonotype was picked up a small number of times. The chain recombines TRBV18 with TRBJ2-3; a possible D gene is TRBD2 (5 bases). V lost 6 bases, J lost 4 bases, and 11 bases lay in between. The CDR3 contains 13 residues. CDR1 and CDR2 (germline): KGHSH, LQKENI. CDR3 nucleotides: TGTGCCAGCTCGGACGCGGGCGCAGATACGCAGTATTTT. It is translated as CASSDAGADTQYF.

This clonotype was seen more than once but under ten times. This chain joins TRBV20-1 and TRBJ2-2; D might be TRBD1 (5 bases). Germline CDR1 DFQATT, CDR2 SNEGSKA (reference sequence). Trimming left V 1 base short and J 5 bases short, with 8 bases between. The CDR3 length is 13 residues. The CDR3 region is CSARVQGTGELFF. In nucleotides, the CDR3 is TGCAGTGCTAGAGTTCAGGGTACCGGGGAGCTGTTTTTT.

Only a few counts were recorded for this clonotype. The chain is built from TRBV5-1 and TRBJ2-2; D is undetermined. V was cut by 2 bases and J by 3 bases, with 5 bases left in between. This CDR3 is built from 13 residues. CDR1 and CDR2 from the germline V gene are SGHRS and YFSETQ. CDR3 in DNA: TGCGCCAGCAGCTTTGAATACACCGGGGAGCTGTTTTTT. Translating it yields CASSFEYTGELFF.

This rearrangement joins TRBV20-1 to TRBJ2-5, with 12 bases aligning to TRBD2. Per germline, CDR1 DFQATT and CDR2 SNEGSKA (reference sequence). V lost 4 bases and J lost 4; bases outside the gene matches: 4. The CDR3 sequence is 14 residues long. CDR3 residues: CSATGLAGTETQYF. CDR3 nucleotides: TGCAGTGCTACCGGACTAGCGGGGACAGAGACCCAGTACTTC.

This clonotype was picked up one time. This chain uses TRBV12-3 or TRBV12-4 with TRBJ1-2, with a possible D match to TRBD1 (6 bases). The CDR3 is 14 residues long. Trimming stripped 6 bases from V and 0 bases from J, with 11 bases between. The CDR3 DNA is TGTGCCAGCAGCATCAGGGGCCCTAACTATGGCTACACCTTC. This sequence encodes CASSIRGPNYGYTF.

The chain joins TRBV2 to TRBJ1-2, with D unclear. This CDR3 region has 12 residues. The germline V gene has CDR1 SNHLY and CDR2 FYNNEI. V lost 5 bases and J 7 bases, leaving 11 bases between the germline ends. This CDR3 is CASSLTPSGYTF. Here the CDR3 DNA reads TGTGCCAGCAGTCTAACGCCGAGTGGCTACACCTTC.

This chain joins TRBV20-1 and TRBJ1-6; the match to TRBD1 covers 8 bases. The CDR3 is made up of 15 amino acids. After removal of 4 bases from V and 7 bases from J, the junction contained 9 bases not matched to a gene. Germline V gene data show CDR1 as DFQATT and CDR2 as SNEGSKA (reference sequence). The DNA for the CDR3 is TGCAGTGCTAAGCTACAGGGGGTATGGAATTCACCCCTCCACTTT. This translates into CSAKLQGVWNSPLHF.

V gene TRBV4-1 combines with J gene TRBJ1-2, with D possibly being TRBD1 (6 bases). Germline V gives CDR1 MGHRA, CDR2 YSYEKL. V lost 0 bases, J lost 5 bases, and 13 bases lay in between. This CDR3 contains 15 residues. The CDR3 DNA reads TGCGCCAGCAGCCAAGATACAGGGAGTGGATATGGCTACACCTTC. This encodes CASSQDTGSGYGYTF.

This clonotype was observed a handful of times. The chain joins TRBV29-1 to TRBJ2-7, with a possible D match to TRBD2 (6 bases). The CDR3 is 14 residues long. Germline CDR1 reads SQVTM; CDR2 reads ANQGSEA. Between the trimmed V and J ends, which lost 6 bases and 0 bases, there was a span of 15 bases. CDR3 in DNA: TGCAGCGTCCTCTGGCGGGGCCACTCCTACGAGCAGTACTTC. Protein: CSVLWRGHSYEQYF.

This clonotype turned up a few times. The chain joins TRBV7-9 to TRBJ1-4, with D uncertain. The CDR3 is 15 amino acids. Trimming cost V 4 bases and J 0 bases, with 9 bases left between them. Germline V gives CDR1 SEHNR, CDR2 FQNEAQ (reference sequence). CDR3 sequence (DNA): TGTGCCAGCAGCTCGGGATATGCAACTAATGAAAAACTGTTTTTT. Encoded protein: CASSSGYATNEKLFF.

A few counts support this clonotype. The V and J genes are TRBV28 and TRBJ1-2; 7 bases are a match to TRBD1. Trimming cost V 4 bases and J 8 bases; bases outside gene matches: 10. The CDR3 has 14 residues. Germline values: CDR1 MDHEN, CDR2 SYDVKM. CDR3 residues: CASSYTGTVKGYTF. For the CDR3, the DNA is TGTGCCAGCAGTTACACCGGGACAGTCAAGGGCTACACCTTC.

The V and J genes are TRBV5-1 and TRBJ2-5, with no clear D. Trimming removed 2 bases at V and 0 bases at J, with 8 bases between. The germline V gene has CDR1 SGHRS and CDR2 YFSETQ. The CDR3 runs 14 residues. CDR3 loop: CASSFPKDQETQYF. CDR3 nucleotides: TGCGCCAGCAGCTTTCCGAAGGACCAAGAGACCCAGTACTTC.

There are a few counts of this clonotype. This chain connects TRBV12-5 to TRBJ2-1, with D unclear. CDR3 length equals 11 residues. Germline CDR1 reads LGHNT; CDR2 reads FRNRAP. V lost 7 bases, J lost 8 bases, and 9 bases lay in between. The CDR3 here is CASALGYEQFF. As DNA, the CDR3 is TGTGCTAGTGCCCTTGGTTATGAGCAGTTCTTC.

Concerning this clonotype itself: One end of the junction fails to match germline, which may point to a read error. The chain has TRBV11-1 and TRBJ1-2, with 7 bases fitting TRBD1. Germline CDR1 is SGHAT and CDR2 is FQDESV (reference sequence). CDR3 length equals 13 residues. The CDR3 here is CASSLDRVDGHTF. DNA for the CDR3: TGTGCCAGCAGCCTAGACAGGGTTGATGGCCACACCTTC.

This clonotype was seen only a few times. This chain joins TRBV5-5 and TRBJ2-1; the match to TRBD2 covers 13 bases. The J segment lost 7 bases and the V segment lost 6 bases, leaving 7 bases of the junction unmatched. This CDR3 is built from 15 residues. Germline lookup yields CDR1 SGHKS and CDR2 YYEKEE (reference sequence). The CDR3 region is CASTSLLAGGNEQFF. CDR3 sequence (DNA): TGTGCCAGCACCTCTTTACTAGCGGGGGGGAATGAGCAGTTCTTC.

This clonotype was counted between two and nine times. The rearrangement links TRBV20-1 to TRBJ1-4; D gene ambiguous. V shed 0 bases and J shed 7 bases, with 12 bases lying between them. CDR3 length equals 14 residues. Germline CDR1 reads DFQATT; CDR2 reads SNEGSKA (reference sequence). CDR3 amino acids: CSARDQLRSEKLFF. CDR3 DNA sequence: TGCAGTGCTAGAGATCAACTAAGGAGTGAAAAACTGTTTTTT.

In its sample, this clonotype was seen once. This chain joins TRBV6-2 or TRBV6-3 and TRBJ2-3, with a weak D call TRBD2 (7 bases). Germline assignment: CDR1 MNHEY and CDR2 SVGEGT. V was clipped by 7 bases and J by 2 bases, with 19 bases between them. This CDR3 contains 16 residues. The CDR3 protein is CASNDPGGPLTDTQYF. DNA for the CDR3: TGTGCCAGCAACGACCCGGGGGGCCCACTCACAGATACGCAGTATTTT.

This clonotype was recorded only once. The CDR3 DNA follows: TGTGCCAGCTCACCGGTCGACCCCTACAATGAGCAGTTCTTC. Residues: CASSPVDPYNEQFF. The J gene is TRBJ2-1, the V gene TRBV18, with no clear D. Per the germline V gene, CDR1 is KGHSH and CDR2 is LQKENI. The V and J ends lost 3 bases and 2 bases respectively, with 8 bases between them. This CDR3 comprises 14 residues. Using reference TRBV18 and TRBJ2-1 for the parts outside the CDR3, the full variable domain is NAGVMQNPRHLVRRRGQEARLRCSPMKGHSHVYWYRQLPEEGLKFMVYLQKENIIDESGMPKERFSAEFPKEGPSILRIQQVVRGDSAAYFCASSPVDPYNEQFFGPGTRLTVL.

The chain links TRBV7-2 to TRBJ1-2, with a possible D match to TRBD1 (5 bases). Trimming stripped 5 bases from V and 4 bases from J, with 11 bases between. Germline V gene lookup returns CDR1 SGHTA and CDR2 FQGNSA. The length of the CDR3 is 13 residues. The CDR3 nucleotides are TGTGCCAGCAGCCAAGCAAGGGGCTATGGCTACACCTTC. It encodes CASSQARGYGYTF.

CDR3 loop: CASSTPGLARNEQFF. The CDR3 bases are TGTGCCAGCAGTACTCCGGGACTAGCCCGAAATGAGCAGTTCTTC. The chain links TRBV6-5 to TRBJ2-1, with TRBD2 matching over 9 bases. Trimming took 5 bases from V and 7 from J; bases not matched to a gene: 9. Germline lookup yields CDR1 MNHEY and CDR2 SVGAGI. The CDR3 runs to 15 residues.

This clonotype was seen a few times. V gene TRBV20-1 combines with J gene TRBJ2-1; 11 positions agree with TRBD2. Losses at the gene ends were 3 bases for V and 1 base for J; bases not matched to a gene: 5. There are 16 residues in the CDR3. CDR1 is DFQATT, CDR2 SNEGSKA, per germline (reference sequence). The CDR3 DNA reads TGCAGTGCTAGGAGACTAGCGGGGCCGTCCTACAATGAGCAGTTCTTC. Protein product: CSARRLAGPSYNEQFF.

The chain links TRBV24-1 to TRBJ2-6; D not certain. Germline lookup yields CDR1 KGHDR and CDR2 SFDVKD. The CDR3 consists of 15 residues. Trimming took 3 bases from V and 0 from J, leaving 5 bases between them. Here the CDR3 reads CATSDGLSGANVLTF. CDR3 in DNA: TGTGCCACCAGTGATGGGCTCTCTGGGGCCAACGTCCTGACTTTC.

The genes are TRBV7-2 and TRBJ1-4; D call uncertain. V was shortened by 5 bases and J by 9 bases, with 10 bases between the two germline ends. CDR1 and CDR2 from the germline V gene are SGHTA and FQGNSA. The CDR3 has 12 amino acids. CDR3 DNA: TGTGCCAGCAGCCTAGGGTCACAAAAACTGTTTTTT. Residues: CASSLGSQKLFF.

This clonotype came up a few times. This chain links TRBV20-1 with TRBJ2-1; 10 nucleotides match TRBD2. CDR3 size: 13 residues. Per the germline V gene, CDR1 is DFQATT and CDR2 is SNEGSKA (reference sequence). J gave up 5 bases and V 3 bases, and 1 base lay outside the gene matches. The CDR3 region has the DNA TGCAGTGCTAGTAGCGGGGGGAACAATGAGCAGTTCTTC. It encodes CSASSGGNNEQFF.

This chain connects TRBV29-1 to TRBJ1-1; D unresolved. CDR1 is SQVTM, CDR2 ANQGSEA, per germline. V lost 4 bases, J lost 1 base, and 13 bases lay in between. The CDR3 sequence is 14 residues long. CDR3 nucleotide sequence: TGCAGCGTTGTCCCCTACGCAGGGAACACTGAAGCTTTCTTT. It is translated as CSVVPYAGNTEAFF.